Each of the 10 T cell receptor beta chains below was sequenced from the same sample in a study of molecular identifiers for immune sequencing clone quantification. TCRdb used MiXCR to reprocess the PCR reads, holding one entry per CDR3 protein. Of approximately 680,000 distinct CDR3 sequences listed, about 25% are singletons. The sample consisted of naive CD8+ T cells from blood, with Jurkat cell RNA spiked in. The subset: FACS-sorted CD8+CD4-CCR7+CD45RA+ naive T cells. The receptors come from a human donor in good health. Some libraries in this study had Jurkat cell RNA spiked in.

This clonotype was recorded at least ten times. The chain is built from TRBV13 and TRBJ1-1; D is ambiguous. With 2 bases removed from V and 4 bases from J, the gap between germline ends came to 8 bases. This CDR3 comprises 13 residues. Germline CDR1 PRHDT, CDR2 FYEKMQ (reference sequence). CDR3 amino acids: CASSLLVGTEAFF. The CDR3 DNA follows: TGTGCCAGCAGCTTACTTGTTGGCACTGAAGCTTTCTTT. Full variable domain (outside the CDR3, taken from reference TRBV13 and TRBJ1-1): AAGVIQSPRHLIKEKRETATLKCYPIPRHDTVYWYQQGPGQDPQFLISFYEKMQSDKGSIPDRFSAQQFSDYHSELNMSSLELGDSALYFCASSLLVGTEAFFGQGTRLTVV.

This clonotype was counted ten times or more. The V call is TRBV20-1, the J call TRBJ2-1; D is unclear. This CDR3 is 11 amino acids long. Germline V gives CDR1 DFQATT, CDR2 SNEGSKA (reference sequence). Trimming removed 2 bases at V and 7 bases at J, with 6 bases between. The CDR3 here is CSARWGNEQFF. For the CDR3, the DNA is TGCAGTGCTAGATGGGGAAATGAGCAGTTCTTC.

This clonotype occurred many times. V gene TRBV7-9 combines with J gene TRBJ2-5; either TRBD1 or TRBD2 may supply D (5 bases each). This CDR3 has 16 residues. V dropped 1 base and J dropped 1 base, with 13 bases sitting between them. Germline values: CDR1 SEHNR, CDR2 FQNEAQ (reference sequence). This chain's CDR3 is CASSLVGGSAQETQYF. The DNA of the CDR3 is TGTGCCAGCAGCTTAGTTGGGGGTTCTGCCCAAGAGACCCAGTACTTC. Based on the CDR3 plus reference TRBV7-9 and TRBJ2-5, the full variable domain is DTGVSQNPRHKITKRGQNVTFRCDPISEHNRLYWYRQTLGQGPEFLTYFQNEAQLEKSRLLSDRFSAERPKGSFSTLEIQRTEQGDSAMYLCASSLVGGSAQETQYFGPGTRLLVL.

This rearrangement joins TRBV20-1 to TRBJ1-3, with D uncertain. The V and J ends lost 1 base and 0 bases respectively, with 13 bases between them. CDR1 is DFQATT, CDR2 SNEGSKA, per germline (reference sequence). This CDR3 is 16 amino acids long. The CDR3, as DNA: TGCAGTGCTAGAGGGACGGGGAGAACCTCTGGAAACACCATATATTTT. It yields the protein CSARGTGRTSGNTIYF.

This clonotype was picked up a small number of times. The chain links TRBV7-9 to TRBJ2-3; tentative D call: TRBD1 (6 bases). The CDR3 length is 13 residues. The V end lost 6 bases, the J end lost 6 bases, and 13 bases lay between the germline ends. The germline CDR1 and CDR2 sequences are SEHNR and FQNEAQ (reference sequence). The CDR3 sequence is CASSPQGYDTQYF. DNA of the CDR3: TGTGCCAGCAGTCCACAGGGATATGATACGCAGTATTTT.

The gene calls are TRBV12-3 or TRBV12-4 and TRBJ2-4; 10 nucleotides line up with TRBD2. Trimming removed 6 bases from V and 6 bases from J; junction bases left unmatched: 5. The CDR3 consists of 14 residues. The DNA for the CDR3 is TGTGCCAGCAGGGTAGCGGGGGGCGGAAACATTCAGTACTTC. Protein sequence: CASRVAGGGNIQYF.

This chain connects TRBV11-2 to TRBJ2-1; TRBD2 matches 9 bases. The V segment lost 7 bases and the J segment 8 bases; nucleotides outside the gene matches: 18. The CDR3 is 17 residues long. Germline CDR1 reads SGHAT; CDR2 reads FQNNGV. Here the CDR3 reads CASTLKPREGLWYEQFF. The CDR3 DNA sequence: TGTGCCAGCACCCTAAAGCCGCGGGAGGGCCTTTGGTATGAGCAGTTCTTC.

A note on this clonotype: The junction differs from germline at one of its ends, possibly a read error. V usage is TRBV6-5 and J usage is TRBJ1-3, with D hard to call. CDR3 size: 15 residues. Germline assignment: CDR1 MNHEY and CDR2 SVGAGI. The CDR3 protein is CAGRDTQSSGNTIYF. Written as DNA, the CDR3 is TGTGCCGGCAGAGATACCCAGAGCTCTGGAAACACCATATATTTT.

This clonotype showed up just once. A clone one base away is much larger, so this may be a read error. This chain joins TRBV4-1 and TRBJ1-5, with D unresolved. There are 13 residues in the CDR3. Germline V gene sequence: CDR1 MGHRA, CDR2 YSYEKL. CDR3 sequence: CASSRQENLPQHF. In DNA, the CDR3 is TGCGCCAGCAGCCGCCAGGAGAATCTGCCCCAGCATTTT.

The rearrangement joins TRBV6-2 or TRBV6-3 to TRBJ2-5; the D is unclear. Trimming took 7 bases from V and 3 from J, leaving 18 bases between them. This CDR3 has 15 residues. Germline values: CDR1 MNHEY, CDR2 SVGEGT. The CDR3 protein is CASTLSPVKKETQYF. CDR3 in DNA: TGTGCCAGCACCTTGTCACCTGTCAAGAAAGAGACCCAGTACTTC.